These 23 T cell receptor beta chains were sequenced from one sample in a study of response to subunit inactivated influenza vaccine. TCRdb itself ran the RT-PCR reads through MiXCR, one entry per CDR3 protein. The sample carries hundreds of thousands of distinct CDR3 sequences, 25% recorded once. The specimen was CD4+ T cells sorted from PBMCs, collected more than 4 days after vaccination. These receptors all come from a man between 50 and 59 years old who received an inactivated influenza vaccine.

This clonotype was counted between two and nine times. The CDR3 DNA reads as TGTGCCAGCAGCATTGGACAGGGGAATGAGCAGTTCTTC. This translates into CASSIGQGNEQFF. The chain links TRBV7-2 to TRBJ2-1; 9 bases match TRBD1. The trim removed 5 bases at V and 7 bases at J, leaving 3 bases unmatched. The CDR3 loop spans 13 amino acids. Looked up from germline, CDR1 is SGHTA and CDR2 is FQGNSA.

J is TRBJ2-1 and V is TRBV6-1; D call uncertain. The CDR3 length is 12 residues. The germline V gene has CDR1 MNHNS and CDR2 SASEGT. V was cut by 6 bases and J by 6 bases, with 9 bases left in between. CDR3 in DNA: TGTGCCAGCAGCGTGAAAAGCAATGAGCAGTTCTTC. This gives the protein CASSVKSNEQFF.

The chain is built from TRBV18 and TRBJ2-7, with D perhaps matching TRBD1 (6 bases). V lost 3 bases and J 1 base, leaving 13 bases between the germline ends. The germline V gene encodes CDR1 KGHSH and CDR2 LQKENI. The CDR3 is made up of 15 amino acids. The CDR3 reads CASSPRAGVSYEQYF. CDR3 in DNA: TGTGCCAGCTCACCGCGGGCAGGGGTTTCCTACGAGCAGTACTTC.

The chain uses TRBV20-1 and TRBJ1-4, with D possibly matching TRBD1 (6 bases). Trimming stripped 3 bases from V and 7 bases from J, with 21 bases between. This CDR3 comprises 16 residues. Germline-derived CDR1 and CDR2 are DFQATT and SNEGSKA (reference sequence). The CDR3 region is CSASSGPGGFGEKLFF. CDR3 DNA sequence: TGCAGTGCTAGTAGTGGGCCCGGGGGCTTTGGTGAAAAACTGTTTTTT.

The V call is TRBV6-1, the J call TRBJ2-5, with a weak D call TRBD1 (6 bases). Trimming shortened V by 11 bases and J by 2 bases, and 18 bases separated the two germline ends. CDR3 length: 14 amino acids. Germline loops: CDR1 MNHNS, CDR2 SASEGT. The CDR3 DNA reads TGTGCCGCAAAGCTAGGCCAGGGGCAAGAGACCCAGTACTTC. Amino acid sequence: CAAKLGQGQETQYF.

The chain is built from TRBV5-1 and TRBJ2-5; 8 nucleotides match TRBD2. This CDR3 region has 15 residues. The V gene end was trimmed by 1 base and the J gene end by 4 bases; junction bases not matched to a gene: 6. Germline V lookup: CDR1 SGHRS, CDR2 YFSETQ. This CDR3 reads CASSLPSGTRETQYF. CDR3 sequence (DNA): TGCGCCAGCAGCTTGCCCAGCGGGACTAGAGAGACCCAGTACTTC.

The gene calls are TRBV20-1 and TRBJ2-1; D remains ambiguous. The CDR3 consists of 15 residues. Germline CDR1 reads DFQATT; CDR2 reads SNEGSKA (reference sequence). V lost 1 base to trimming and J lost 0 bases, with 10 bases between them. The CDR3 nucleotides are TGCAGTGCTAGAGGGCGGAGACTCTCCTACAATGAGCAGTTCTTC. This sequence encodes CSARGRRLSYNEQFF.

Only a few counts were recorded for this clonotype. The chain links TRBV5-1 to TRBJ2-3; 8 bases match TRBD1. This CDR3 spans 16 amino acids. The V segment lost 4 bases and the J segment 2 bases; nucleotides outside the gene matches: 9. In germline, CDR1 is SGHRS, CDR2 YFSETQ. In DNA form, the CDR3 reads TGCGCCAGCAGCGCCACAGGGGGGTTGAACACAGATACGCAGTATTTT. Protein: CASSATGGLNTDTQYF.

The chain recombines TRBV29-1 with TRBJ1-5, with D possibly being TRBD1 (6 bases). V was clipped by 7 bases and J by 3 bases, with 13 bases between them. CDR1 SQVTM and CDR2 ANQGSEA come from the germline V gene. This CDR3 comprises 13 residues. Written as DNA, the CDR3 is TGCAGCGCAACGACAGGAATCAATCAGCCCCAGCATTTT. Translated: CSATTGINQPQHF.

This chain uses TRBV20-1 with TRBJ2-6; the D call may be TRBD1 or TRBD2 (5 bases each). CDR3 length equals 14 residues. Trimming left V 6 bases short and J 2 bases short, with 11 bases between. Looked up from germline, CDR1 is DFQATT and CDR2 is SNEGSKA (reference sequence). The CDR3 sequence: CSARRGAGANVLTF. The CDR3 nucleotides are TGCAGTGCGAGAAGAGGGGCTGGGGCCAACGTCCTGACTTTC.

This clonotype was counted a few times. The V and J genes are TRBV12-3 or TRBV12-4 and TRBJ1-5; weak D call: TRBD1 (5 bases). The CDR3 has 16 amino acids. Trimming shortened V by 1 base and J by 4 bases, and 14 bases separated the two germline ends. The CDR3 loop is CASSLEGFGGNQPQHF. The CDR3 region has the DNA TGTGCCAGCAGTTTAGAAGGGTTCGGGGGAAATCAGCCCCAGCATTTT.

This chain connects TRBV28 to TRBJ2-7, with TRBD2 matching 15 bases. Germline loops: CDR1 MDHEN, CDR2 SYDVKM. J gave up 4 bases and V 5 bases, and 0 bases lay outside the gene matches. The length of the CDR3 is 14 residues. CDR3 sequence reads: CASSGTSGRYEQYF. CDR3 nucleotides: TGTGCCAGCAGTGGGACTAGCGGGAGGTACGAGCAGTACTTC.

This clonotype has just a few counts. The gene calls are TRBV28 and TRBJ1-2; 8 nucleotides align to TRBD1. Trimming took 5 bases from V and 6 from J; bases not matched to a gene: 5. Germline V gene lookup returns CDR1 MDHEN and CDR2 SYDVKM. The length of the CDR3 is 13 residues. The CDR3 DNA sequence: TGTGCCAGCAGTACAGGGGGTAGGGATGGCTACACCTTC. This gives the protein CASSTGGRDGYTF.

The chain has TRBV5-4 and TRBJ2-3, with 16 bases matching TRBD2. CDR3 size: 22 residues. Germline CDR1 SGHNT, CDR2 YYREEE (reference sequence). J lost 1 base, V lost 0 bases, and 14 bases had no gene match. The CDR3 bases are TGTGCCAGCAGCTTGGTGCCTACGACCGGGACTAGCGGGGGGGCACGCACAGATACGCAGTATTTT. Protein product: CASSLVPTTGTSGGARTDTQYF.

The gene calls are TRBV3-1 and TRBJ2-5, with TRBD2 matching 13 bases. In germline, CDR1 is LGHDT, CDR2 YNNKEL (reference sequence). This CDR3 is 16 amino acids long. V was pared by 6 bases and J by 4 bases, with 8 bases of the junction left unmatched. The CDR3 DNA reads as TGTGCCAGCAGAAAGGGACTAGCGGGAAAGCGAGAGACCCAGTACTTC. Translating it yields CASRKGLAGKRETQYF.

The V call is TRBV20-1, the J call TRBJ1-2; 8 bases line up with TRBD1. The CDR3 contains 13 residues. Germline V gene sequence: CDR1 DFQATT, CDR2 SNEGSKA (reference sequence). Trimming took 4 bases from V and 4 from J; bases not matched to a gene: 5. CDR3 nucleotides: TGCAGTGCTATGGACAGGGAGTCCTATGGCTACACCTTC. It specifies CSAMDRESYGYTF.

This clonotype showed up just a few times. The chain carries TRBV20-1 and TRBJ1-3, with D perhaps TRBD1 (5 bases). The CDR3 runs to 13 residues. The germline CDR1 and CDR2 sequences are DFQATT and SNEGSKA (reference sequence). V shed 6 bases and J shed 0 bases, with 9 bases lying between them. The CDR3, as DNA: TGCAGTGCCCGGACAAGCTCTGGAAACACCATATATTTT. Protein: CSARTSSGNTIYF.

This clonotype has a handful of counts. The chain is built from TRBV20-1 and TRBJ2-3; no definite D call. Germline V gene data show CDR1 as DFQATT and CDR2 as SNEGSKA (reference sequence). Deletions cut 4 bases from V and 7 bases from J, with 12 bases between. The length of the CDR3 is 12 residues. The CDR3 DNA is TGCAGTGCTACGACCCTTAGGAATACGCAGTATTTT. It yields the protein CSATTLRNTQYF.

The V and J genes are TRBV28 and TRBJ1-1, with 7 bases aligning to TRBD1. The germline gives CDR1 MDHEN, CDR2 SYDVKM. Trimming at V came to 2 bases and at J to 10 bases, leaving 7 bases not matched to a gene. The CDR3 sequence is 13 residues long. The DNA for the CDR3 is TGTGCCAGCAGTTTAGTGGGGGCAGGGGGAGCTTTCTTT. This encodes CASSLVGAGGAFF.

The chain recombines TRBV6-1 with TRBJ2-1, with 9 positions matching TRBD2. The CDR3 covers 15 residues. Germline CDR1 is MNHNS and CDR2 is SASEGT. J lost 2 bases, V lost 7 bases, and 6 bases had no gene match. The CDR3 DNA reads as TGTGCCAGCAACAGTATAGCGGGAGCCTACAATGAGCAGTTCTTC. As protein: CASNSIAGAYNEQFF.

This clonotype was counted between two and nine times. The chain uses TRBV10-3 and TRBJ2-5; maybe TRBD1 (5 bases). The V and J ends lost 2 bases and 5 bases respectively, with 6 bases between them. Germline V gives CDR1 ENHRY, CDR2 SYGVKD. The length of the CDR3 is 12 residues. This chain's CDR3 is CAISENRETQYF. The CDR3 DNA reads as TGTGCCATCAGTGAGAACAGGGAGACCCAGTACTTC.

A single count supports this clonotype. The CDR3 sequence: CASSRRTSGVSYEQYF. The CDR3 nucleotides are TGTGCCAGCAGTCGACGGACTAGCGGTGTCTCCTACGAGCAGTACTTC. The chain employs TRBV28 and TRBJ2-7, with 10 positions matching TRBD2. This CDR3 contains 16 residues. Losses at the gene ends were 5 bases for V and 0 bases for J; bases not matched to a gene: 7. Germline CDR1 is MDHEN and CDR2 is SYDVKM.

The V gene is TRBV4-1, the J gene TRBJ2-5; possibly TRBD1 for D (6 bases). CDR3 size: 15 residues. The V end lost 0 bases, the J end lost 7 bases, and 15 bases lay between the germline ends. Germline V gene sequence: CDR1 MGHRA, CDR2 YSYEKL. For the CDR3, the DNA is TGCGCCAGCAGCCAAGATGGGGGCGGAACAGGGACCCAGTACTTC. This sequence encodes CASSQDGGGTGTQYF.